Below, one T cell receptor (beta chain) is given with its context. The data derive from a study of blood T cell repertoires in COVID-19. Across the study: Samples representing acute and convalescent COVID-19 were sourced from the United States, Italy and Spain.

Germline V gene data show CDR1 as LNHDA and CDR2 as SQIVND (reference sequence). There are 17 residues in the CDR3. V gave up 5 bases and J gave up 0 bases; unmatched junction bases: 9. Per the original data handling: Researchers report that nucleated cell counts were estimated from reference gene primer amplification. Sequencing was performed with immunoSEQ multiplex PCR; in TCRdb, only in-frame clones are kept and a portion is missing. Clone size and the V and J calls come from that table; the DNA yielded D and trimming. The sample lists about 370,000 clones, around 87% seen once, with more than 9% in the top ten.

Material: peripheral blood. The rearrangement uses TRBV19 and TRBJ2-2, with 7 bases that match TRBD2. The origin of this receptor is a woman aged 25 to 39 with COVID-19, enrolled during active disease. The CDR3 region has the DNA TGTGCCAGTAGTTCCAGCGGGGAGAGGCCGAACACCGGGGAGCTGTTTTTT. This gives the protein CASSSSGERPNTGELFF.